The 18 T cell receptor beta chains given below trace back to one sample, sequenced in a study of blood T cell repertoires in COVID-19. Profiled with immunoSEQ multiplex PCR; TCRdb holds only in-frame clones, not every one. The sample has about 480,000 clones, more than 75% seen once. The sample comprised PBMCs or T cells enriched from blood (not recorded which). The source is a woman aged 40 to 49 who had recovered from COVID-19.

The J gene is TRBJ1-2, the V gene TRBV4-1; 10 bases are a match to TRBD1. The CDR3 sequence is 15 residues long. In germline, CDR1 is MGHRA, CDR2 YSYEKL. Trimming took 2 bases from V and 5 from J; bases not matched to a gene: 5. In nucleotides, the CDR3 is TGCGCCAGCAGCCAACAGACAGGGGGCGCGTATGGCTACACCTTC. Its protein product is CASSQQTGGAYGYTF.

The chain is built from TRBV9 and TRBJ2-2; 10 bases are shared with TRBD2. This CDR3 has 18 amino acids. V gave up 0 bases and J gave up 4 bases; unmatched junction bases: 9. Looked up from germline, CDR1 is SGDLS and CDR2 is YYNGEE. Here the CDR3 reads CASSVGASGRMGTGELFF. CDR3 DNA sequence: TGTGCCAGCAGCGTAGGGGCTAGCGGGAGAATGGGCACCGGGGAGCTGTTTTTT.

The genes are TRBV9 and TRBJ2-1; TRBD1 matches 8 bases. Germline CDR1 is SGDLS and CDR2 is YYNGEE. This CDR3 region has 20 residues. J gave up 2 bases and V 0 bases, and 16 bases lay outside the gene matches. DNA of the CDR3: TGTGCCAGCAGCGTAGGCGGGGTTGGGACAGGCGTCCGAACCTACAATGAGCAGTTCTTC. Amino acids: CASSVGGVGTGVRTYNEQFF.

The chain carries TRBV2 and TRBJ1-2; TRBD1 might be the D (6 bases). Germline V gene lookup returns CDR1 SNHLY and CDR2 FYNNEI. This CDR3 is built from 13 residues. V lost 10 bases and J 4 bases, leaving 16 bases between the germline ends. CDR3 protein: CAIKTGESYGYTF. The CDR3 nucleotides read TGTGCCATTAAGACAGGAGAAAGCTATGGCTACACCTTC.

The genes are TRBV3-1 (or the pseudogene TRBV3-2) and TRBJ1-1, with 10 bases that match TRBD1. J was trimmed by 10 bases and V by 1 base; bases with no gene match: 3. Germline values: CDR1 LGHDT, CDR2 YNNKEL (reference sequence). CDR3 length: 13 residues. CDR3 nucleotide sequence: TGTGCCAGCAGCCAAGGACAGGGGGCTGGAGCTTTCTTT. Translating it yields CASSQGQGAGAFF.

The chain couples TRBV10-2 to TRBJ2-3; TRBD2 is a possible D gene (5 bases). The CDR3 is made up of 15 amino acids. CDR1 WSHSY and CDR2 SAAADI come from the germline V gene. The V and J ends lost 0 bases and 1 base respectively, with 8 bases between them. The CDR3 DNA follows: TGCGCCAGCAGTGAGTCGAGGGCCGGCACAGATACGCAGTATTTT. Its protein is CASSESRAGTDTQYF.

In nucleotides, the CDR3 is TGTGCCAGCACCTGGGACAGGGAATCCCTTACTAACTATGGCTACACCTTC. Residues: CASTWDRESLTNYGYTF. The chain links TRBV7-8 to TRBJ1-2, with 9 nucleotides matching TRBD1. CDR3 size: 17 residues. Germline V lookup: CDR1 SGHVS, CDR2 FQNEAQ. After removal of 7 bases from V and 0 bases from J, the junction contained 12 bases not matched to a gene.

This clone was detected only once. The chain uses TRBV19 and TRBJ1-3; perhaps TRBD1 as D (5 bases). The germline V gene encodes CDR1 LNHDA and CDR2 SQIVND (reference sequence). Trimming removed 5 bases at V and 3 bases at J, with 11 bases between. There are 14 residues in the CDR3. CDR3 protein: CASSLQGSGNTIYF. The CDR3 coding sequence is TGTGCCAGTAGTCTGCAGGGAAGTGGAAACACCATATATTTT.

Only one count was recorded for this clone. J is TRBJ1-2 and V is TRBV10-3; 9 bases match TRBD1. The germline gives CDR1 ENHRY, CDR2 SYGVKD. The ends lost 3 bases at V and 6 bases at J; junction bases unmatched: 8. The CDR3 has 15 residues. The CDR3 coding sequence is TGTGCCATCAGTGATTTAGAGACAGGGGGGGATGGCTACACCTTC. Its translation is CAISDLETGGDGYTF.

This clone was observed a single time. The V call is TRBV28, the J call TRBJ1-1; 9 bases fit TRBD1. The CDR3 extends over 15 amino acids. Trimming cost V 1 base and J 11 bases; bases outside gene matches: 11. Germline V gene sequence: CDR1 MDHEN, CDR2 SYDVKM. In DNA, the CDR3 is TGTGCCAGCAGTTTATTTGACGACAGGGGGGGAGCGGCTTTCTTT. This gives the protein CASSLFDDRGGAAFF.

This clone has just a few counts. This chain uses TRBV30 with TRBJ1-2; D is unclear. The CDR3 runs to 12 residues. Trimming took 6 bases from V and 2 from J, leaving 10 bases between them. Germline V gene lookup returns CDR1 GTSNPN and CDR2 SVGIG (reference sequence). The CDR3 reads CACPTGNYGYTF. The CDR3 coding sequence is TGTGCCTGCCCGACGGGGAACTATGGCTACACCTTC.

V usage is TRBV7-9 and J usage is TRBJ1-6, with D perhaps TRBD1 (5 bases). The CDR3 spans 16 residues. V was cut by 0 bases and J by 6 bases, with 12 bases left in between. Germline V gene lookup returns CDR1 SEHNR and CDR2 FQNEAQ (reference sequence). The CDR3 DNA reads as TGTGCCAGCAGCTTAGCCCCGGGGGTTGGTAATTCACCCCTCCACTTT. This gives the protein CASSLAPGVGNSPLHF.

This CDR3 is CATAGTSAYNEQFF. DNA of the CDR3: TGTGCCACCGCCGGGACTAGCGCTTACAATGAGCAGTTCTTC. This chain uses TRBV24-1 with TRBJ2-1; 10 nucleotides match TRBD2. This CDR3 is 14 amino acids long. Losses at the gene ends were 9 bases for V and 4 bases for J; bases not matched to a gene: 5. Germline CDR1 KGHDR, CDR2 SFDVKD.

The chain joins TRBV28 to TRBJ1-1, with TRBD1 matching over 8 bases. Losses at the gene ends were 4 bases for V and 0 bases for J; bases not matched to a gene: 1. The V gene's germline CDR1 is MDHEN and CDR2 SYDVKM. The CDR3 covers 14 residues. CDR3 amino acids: CASSWTGLNTEAFF. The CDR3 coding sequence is TGTGCCAGCAGTTGGACAGGGTTGAACACTGAAGCTTTCTTT.

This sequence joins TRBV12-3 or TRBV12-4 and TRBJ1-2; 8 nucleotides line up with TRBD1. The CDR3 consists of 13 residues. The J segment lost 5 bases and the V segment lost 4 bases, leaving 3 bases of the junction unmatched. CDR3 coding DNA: TGTGCCAGCAGTTCCGGACAGGGATATGGCTACACCTTC. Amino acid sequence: CASSSGQGYGYTF.

In DNA form, the CDR3 reads TGTGCCAGCAGTGAAGGGGCATACAATGAGCAGTTCTTC. It is translated as CASSEGAYNEQFF. J is TRBJ2-1 and V is TRBV2; no definite D call. The CDR3 spans 13 residues. Between the trimmed V and J ends, which lost 1 base and 4 bases, there was a span of 5 bases. Germline CDR1 is SNHLY and CDR2 is FYNNEI.

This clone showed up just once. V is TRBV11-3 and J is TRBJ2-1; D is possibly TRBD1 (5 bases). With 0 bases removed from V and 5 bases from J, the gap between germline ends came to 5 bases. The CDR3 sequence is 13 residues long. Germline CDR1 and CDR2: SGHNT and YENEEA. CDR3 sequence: CASSLEGDNEQFF. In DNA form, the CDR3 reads TGTGCCAGCAGCTTAGAAGGGGACAATGAGCAGTTCTTC.

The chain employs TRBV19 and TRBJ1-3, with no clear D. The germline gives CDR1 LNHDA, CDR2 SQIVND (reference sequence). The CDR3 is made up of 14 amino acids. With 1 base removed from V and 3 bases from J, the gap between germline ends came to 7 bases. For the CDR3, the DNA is TGTGCCAGTAGTATAGTTGGCGGTGGAAACACCATATATTTT. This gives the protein CASSIVGGGNTIYF. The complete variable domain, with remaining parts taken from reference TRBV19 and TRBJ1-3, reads DGGITQSPKYLFRKEGQNVTLSCEQNLNHDAMYWYRQDPGQGLRLIYYSQIVNDFQKGDIAEGYSVSREKKESFPLTVTSAQKNPTAFYLCASSIVGGGNTIYFGEGSWLTVV.